One T cell receptor beta chain is described in this entry. Researchers ran the PCR with 60 Vbeta and 13 Jbeta primers. Here immunoSEQ multiplex PCR was the method, and the copy in TCRdb shows in-frame clones only, minus some. The sample comprises some 200,000 clones, 70% to 80% of which are singletons, and less than 2% rests with the top ten. The data are from a study of cytomegalovirus exposure and HLA in healthy donors. CDR3 length: 15 residues. With V trimmed by 6 bases and J by 0 bases, 5 bases remained unmatched. Germline loops: CDR1 MNHEY, CDR2 SVGAGI. This sequence originates from a girl aged 10 to 17 in good health and CMV-seropositive. The V gene is TRBV6-5, the J gene TRBJ2-1; TRBD2 agrees at 7 bases. Sequencing was carried out using PBMCs. The DNA for the CDR3 is TGTGCCAGCAGCCGTGGACTAGACTCCTACAATGAGCAGTTCTTC. Its protein product is CASSRGLDSYNEQFF.